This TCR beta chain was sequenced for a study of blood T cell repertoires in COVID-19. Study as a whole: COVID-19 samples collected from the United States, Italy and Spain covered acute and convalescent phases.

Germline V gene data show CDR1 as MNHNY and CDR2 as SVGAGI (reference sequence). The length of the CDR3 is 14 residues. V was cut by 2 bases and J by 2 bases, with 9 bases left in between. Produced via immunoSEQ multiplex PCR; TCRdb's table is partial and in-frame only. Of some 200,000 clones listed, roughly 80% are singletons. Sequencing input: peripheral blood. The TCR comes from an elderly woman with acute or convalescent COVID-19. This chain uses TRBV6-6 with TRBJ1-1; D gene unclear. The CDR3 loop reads CASSYQEDNTEAFF. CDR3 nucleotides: TGTGCCAGCAGTTACCAGGAGGATAACACTGAAGCTTTCTTT.